This paragraph covers one T cell receptor (beta chain) sequence. Its antigen remains unidentified. This CDR3 comprises 14 residues. The V gene lost 4 bases and the J gene lost 2 bases, with 8 bases spanning the gap. Germline V gives CDR1 LNHDA, CDR2 SQIVND (reference sequence). Only in-frame clones appear in the TCRdb table, and some are missing; sequencing was by immunoSEQ multiplex PCR. The sample has about 110,000 clones, around 92% seen once; the top ten hold 6.6%. The sample comes from a study of T cell responses to AZD1222 COVID-19 vaccine. Study-wide results and limits: Researchers took repertoire samples only after the peak T cell response had come. Compared with day 0, the breadth and depth of the Spike-specific TCR repertoire rose significantly after two doses of AZD1222. Spike-wide vaccine-associated CD4 TCRs dominated at 160-218 and 743-854.

This TCR was recovered from an adult in good health. This chain connects TRBV19 to TRBJ1-4; D is undetermined. The sequenced sample was peripheral blood, obtained on day 0 of AZD1222 vaccination. In DNA, the CDR3 is TGTGCCAGTAGTAAGACACGCACTAATGAAAAACTGTTTTTT. This encodes CASSKTRTNEKLFF.